The sequence of this T cell receptor (beta chain) was determined in a study of OX40 agonist ivuxolimab in advanced cancers. Whole-study results and caveats: Normalized T-cell clonal expansion was also low in some nonresponders.

This CDR3 has 13 amino acids. Germline lookup yields CDR1 MNHEY and CDR2 SVGAGI. Trimming left V 6 bases short and J 4 bases short, with 10 bases between. Libraries were prepared by immunoSEQ multiplex PCR; TCRdb keeps only in-frame clonotypes and omits some of them. Of 65,000 to 100,000 clones listed, 80% to 95% are singletons. This clone was recorded a few times. Its antigen is unknown. The sample consisted of CD4+ or CD8+ T cells sorted from blood, taken in a trial of the OX40 agonist ivuxolimab. The chain joins TRBV6-5 to TRBJ1-5, with TRBD1 as a possible D gene (5 bases). The sequence derives from an adult with an advanced solid tumor such as melanoma, head and neck, liver or kidney cancer. DNA of the CDR3: TGTGCCAGCAGGGGACTTGGGAATCAGCCCCAGCATTTT. This codes for CASRGLGNQPQHF.